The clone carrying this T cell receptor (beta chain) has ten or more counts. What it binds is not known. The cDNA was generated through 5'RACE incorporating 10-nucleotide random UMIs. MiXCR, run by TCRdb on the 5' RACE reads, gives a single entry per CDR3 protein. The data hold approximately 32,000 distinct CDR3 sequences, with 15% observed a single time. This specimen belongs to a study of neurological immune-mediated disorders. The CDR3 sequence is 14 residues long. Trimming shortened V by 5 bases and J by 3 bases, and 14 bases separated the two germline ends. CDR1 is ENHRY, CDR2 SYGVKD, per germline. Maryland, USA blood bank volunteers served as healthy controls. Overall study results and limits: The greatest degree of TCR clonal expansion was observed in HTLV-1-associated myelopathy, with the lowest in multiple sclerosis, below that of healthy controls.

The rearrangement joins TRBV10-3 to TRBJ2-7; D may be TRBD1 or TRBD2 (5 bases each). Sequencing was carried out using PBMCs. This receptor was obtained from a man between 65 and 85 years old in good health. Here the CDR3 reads CAISRDASFYEQYF. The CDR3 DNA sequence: TGTGCCATCAGTCGGGACGCATCTTTCTACGAGCAGTACTTC.